The clone carrying this TCR beta chain has a count of ten or more. The sequenced template was cDNA made from the entire isolated RNA. Clones were read by immunoSEQ multiplex PCR, and TCRdb kept only the in-frame ones, dropping some. The sample has 600,000 to 650,000 clones, around 16% seen once. The data were obtained in a study of beta chain features in type 1 diabetes. V was trimmed by 6 bases and J by 6 bases, leaving 9 bases between them. CDR3 length: 12 residues. The germline V gene has CDR1 MDHEN and CDR2 SYDVKM. The rearrangement joins TRBV28 to TRBJ2-1; D is perhaps TRBD1 (5 bases). The receptor was derived from a man in his late teens or twenties in good health. The sample taken for sequencing was naive CD4+ T cells from blood. The CDR3 reads CASSSRVNEQFF. Here the CDR3 DNA reads TGTGCCAGCAGCTCCAGGGTCAATGAGCAGTTCTTC.